The present T cell receptor beta chain was sequenced within a study of tumor-infiltrating lymphocytes in primary liver carcinoma. TCR beta cDNA was prepared out of around 460 ng total RNA by means of a constant-region primer. Nested multiplex PCR, run for three rounds with slightly modified ARM-PCR, yielded TCR beta libraries. A C-beta reverse primer was combined with TRBV1-TRBV30 forward primers in the first two PCR rounds, and each round had about 10 cycles. TCRdb processed the multiplex PCR reads anew with MiXCR; each CDR3 protein has one entry. The sample records about 200,000 distinct CDR3 sequences, 65% being singletons. V dropped 5 bases and J dropped 8 bases, with 15 bases sitting between them. Germline V gene lookup returns CDR1 MNHEY and CDR2 SVGAGI. The CDR3 covers 13 residues. On this clonotype: This may be a read error, as it is one base from a much larger clone.

Blood RNA was derived from unsorted whole blood, and germline DNA was extracted too. The chain carries TRBV6-5 and TRBJ1-2; unclear D gene. The sample taken for sequencing was peripheral blood. This TCR came from a woman aged 55-69 years with primary liver carcinoma and hepatitis B virus infection. CDR3 loop: CASSSRRSDGYTF. As DNA, the CDR3 is TGTGCCAGCAGTAGTCGTCGGAGTGACGGCTACACCTTC.